This T cell receptor (beta chain) was documented in a study of cytomegalovirus exposure and HLA in healthy donors. Study as a whole: Caucasian-associated ancestry cluster membership applied to about 80% of approximately 400 genotyped donors.

The V gene lost 7 bases and the J gene lost 2 bases, with 12 bases spanning the gap. In germline, CDR1 is SQVTM, CDR2 ANQGSEA. The CDR3 has 12 residues. Study conclusions and caveats: A link between a missense DCLRE1C variant and TCR beta V- and J-gene trimming emerged from a later analysis. In a later analysis, donors in an Asian-associated ancestry cluster reportedly had fewer N-insertions in productive TCRs than the cohort mean. In vitro, a few CMV-associated chains proved specific for CMV antigens.

The PCR contained 60 Vbeta and 13 Jbeta primers. The data were produced by immunoSEQ multiplex PCR, yet TCRdb's version contains in-frame clones alone and is incomplete. The sample has 150,000 to 200,000 clones, roughly 87% seen once. Remarks on this clone: The antigen is undetermined.

The material sequenced was PBMCs. The chain uses TRBV29-1 and TRBJ2-7; no clear D gene. This clonotype was obtained from a boy aged 2 to 10 in good health and CMV-seronegative. CDR3 sequence: CSAADGAYEQYF. Here the CDR3 DNA reads TGCAGCGCCGCCGACGGAGCCTACGAGCAGTACTTC.